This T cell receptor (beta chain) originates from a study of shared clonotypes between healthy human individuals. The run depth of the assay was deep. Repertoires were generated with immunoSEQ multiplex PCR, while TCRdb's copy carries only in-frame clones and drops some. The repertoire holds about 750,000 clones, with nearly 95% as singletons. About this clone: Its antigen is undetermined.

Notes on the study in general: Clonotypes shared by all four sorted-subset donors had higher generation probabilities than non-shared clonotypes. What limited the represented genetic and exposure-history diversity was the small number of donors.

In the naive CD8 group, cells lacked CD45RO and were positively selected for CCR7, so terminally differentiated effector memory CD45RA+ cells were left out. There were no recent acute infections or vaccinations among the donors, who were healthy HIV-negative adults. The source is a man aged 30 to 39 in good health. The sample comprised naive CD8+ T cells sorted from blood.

As DNA, the CDR3 is TGTGCCAGCAGTGAATTGAGTACTTATGGAAACACCATATATTTT. Amino acid sequence: CASSELSTYGNTIYF. The V and J genes are TRBV25-1 and TRBJ1-3, with D unclear. CDR3 length: 15 residues. Looked up from germline, CDR1 is MGHDK and CDR2 is SYGVNS. Trimming stripped 1 base from V and 3 bases from J, with 10 bases between.